The entry below gives a single TCR beta chain sequence along with its context. With 60 Vbeta and 13 Jbeta primers, the PCR was carried out. Using immunoSEQ multiplex PCR, the repertoire was profiled, and TCRdb retains in-frame clones only, with some absent. The sample carries about 140,000 clones, approximately 87% recorded once. This sample stems from a study of cytomegalovirus exposure and HLA in healthy donors. The CDR3 contains 18 residues. The V and J ends lost 2 bases and 0 bases, in that order; junction bases with no gene match: 2. The germline CDR1 and CDR2 sequences are SGDLS and YYNGEE. The chain links TRBV9 to TRBJ2-2; TRBD2 aligns across 15 bases. This TCR derives from a woman aged 25 to 45 in good health and CMV-seronegative. Source material: PBMCs. CDR3 DNA sequence: TGTGCCAGCAGCGTGGGACTAGCGGGAGGATCGAACACCGGGGAGCTGTTTTTT. Its translation is CASSVGLAGGSNTGELFF. Using reference TRBV9 and TRBJ2-2 for the parts outside the CDR3, the full variable domain is DSGVTQTPKHLITATGQRVTLRCSPRSGDLSVYWYQQSLDQGLQFLIQYYNGEERAKGNILERFSAQQFPDLHSELNLSSLELGDSALYFCASSVGLAGGSNTGELFFGEGSRLTVL.